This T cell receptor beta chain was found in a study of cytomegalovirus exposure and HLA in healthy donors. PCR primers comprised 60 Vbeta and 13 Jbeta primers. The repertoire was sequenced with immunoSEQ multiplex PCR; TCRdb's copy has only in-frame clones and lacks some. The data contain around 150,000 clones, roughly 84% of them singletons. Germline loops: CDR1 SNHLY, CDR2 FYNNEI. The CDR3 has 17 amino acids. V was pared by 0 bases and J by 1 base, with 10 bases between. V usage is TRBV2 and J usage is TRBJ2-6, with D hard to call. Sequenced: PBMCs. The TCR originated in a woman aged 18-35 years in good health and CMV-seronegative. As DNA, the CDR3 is TGTGCCAGCAGTGAAGCGCTTCCCAGGTCTGGGGCCAACGTCCTGACTTTC. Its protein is CASSEALPRSGANVLTF.